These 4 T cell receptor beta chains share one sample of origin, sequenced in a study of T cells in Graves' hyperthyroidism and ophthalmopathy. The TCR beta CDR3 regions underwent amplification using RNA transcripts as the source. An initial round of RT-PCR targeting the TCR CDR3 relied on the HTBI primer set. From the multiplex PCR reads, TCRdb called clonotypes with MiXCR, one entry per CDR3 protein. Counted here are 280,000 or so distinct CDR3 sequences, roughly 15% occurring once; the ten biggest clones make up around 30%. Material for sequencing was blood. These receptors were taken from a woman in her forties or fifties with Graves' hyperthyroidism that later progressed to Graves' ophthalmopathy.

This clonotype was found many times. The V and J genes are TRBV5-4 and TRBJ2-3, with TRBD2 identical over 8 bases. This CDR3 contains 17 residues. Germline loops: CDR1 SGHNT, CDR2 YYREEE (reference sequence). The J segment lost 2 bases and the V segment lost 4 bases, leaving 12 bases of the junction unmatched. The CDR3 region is CASSPREAGGPTDTQYF. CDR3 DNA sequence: TGTGCCAGCAGCCCCCGGGAGGCGGGAGGACCCACAGATACGCAGTATTTT.

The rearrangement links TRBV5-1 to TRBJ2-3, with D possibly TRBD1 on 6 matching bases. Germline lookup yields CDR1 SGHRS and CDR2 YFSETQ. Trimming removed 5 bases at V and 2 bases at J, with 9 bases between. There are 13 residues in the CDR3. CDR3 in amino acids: CASSTGLTDTQYF. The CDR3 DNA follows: TGCGCCAGCAGTACAGGGCTCACAGATACGCAGTATTTT.

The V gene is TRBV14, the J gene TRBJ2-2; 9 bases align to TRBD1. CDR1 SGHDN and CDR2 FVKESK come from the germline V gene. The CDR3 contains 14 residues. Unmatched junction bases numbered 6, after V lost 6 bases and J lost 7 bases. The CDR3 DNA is TGTGCCAGCAGGCAACAGGGGGCATACGGGGAGCTGTTTTTT. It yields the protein CASRQQGAYGELFF.

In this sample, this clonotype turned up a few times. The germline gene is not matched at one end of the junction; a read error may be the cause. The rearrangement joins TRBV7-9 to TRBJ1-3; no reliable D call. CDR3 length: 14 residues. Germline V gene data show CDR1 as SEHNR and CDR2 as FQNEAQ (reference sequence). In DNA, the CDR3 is TGTGCCAGCAGTTTAGCAGGCTCTGGAAACACCATATATTTT. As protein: CASSLAGSGNTIYF.